This paragraph reports one T cell receptor (beta chain). Sequencing used immunoSEQ multiplex PCR; TCRdb keeps in-frame clones, though not all of them. The sample lists approximately 730,000 clones, over 75% occurring once. The data belong to a study of shared T cell receptors in the human thymus. Germline loops: CDR1 SGHRS, CDR2 YFSETQ. V shed 0 bases and J shed 0 bases, with 15 bases lying between them. CDR3 length: 18 residues. In addition, the sample was reused for a study of human thymus T cells.

The receptor was derived from a girl in the first two years of life with a congenital heart defect. J is TRBJ1-4 and V is TRBV5-1; TRBD1 is a possible D gene (6 bases). Sequencing was carried out using thymocytes. The CDR3 region has the DNA TGCGCCAGCAGCTTGGACCCAGGGGAAACTGCAACTAATGAAAAACTGTTTTTT. It codes for CASSLDPGETATNEKLFF.